The 18 T cell receptor beta chains given below trace back to one sample, sequenced in a study of blood T cell repertoires in COVID-19. This table comes from immunoSEQ multiplex PCR, and its TCRdb copy is limited to in-frame clones, with some not included. The sample contains approximately 210,000 clones, roughly 80% of which appear only once. The specimen sequenced was peripheral blood. The receptor source for this set is a human donor in a cohort sampled during active COVID-19.

This sequence joins TRBV11-3 and TRBJ2-2, with D possibly matching TRBD1 (6 bases). CDR1 is SGHNT and CDR2 is YENEEA in the germline V gene. The V end was cut by 5 bases, the J end by 2 bases, with 12 bases between. The CDR3 sequence is 15 residues long. CDR3 DNA sequence: TGTGCCAGCAGCAAAGGGGGAACTAACACCGGGGAGCTGTTTTTT. Its protein product is CASSKGGTNTGELFF. The whole variable domain, filled in from reference TRBV11-3 and TRBJ2-2, reads EAGVVQSPRYKIIEKKQPVAFWCNPISGHNTLYWYLQNLGQGPELLIRYENEEAVDDSQLPKDRFSAERLKGVDSTLKIQPAELGDSAVYLCASSKGGTNTGELFFGEGSRLTVL.

The chain carries TRBV27 and TRBJ1-6; D is unresolved. The CDR3 is 14 residues long. Trimming took 4 bases from V and 8 from J, leaving 12 bases between them. Germline loops: CDR1 MNHEY, CDR2 SMNVEV (reference sequence). The CDR3 loop reads CASSSTGSDSPLHF. In nucleotides, the CDR3 is TGTGCCAGCAGTTCGACGGGATCCGATTCACCCCTCCACTTT.

This chain joins TRBV15 and TRBJ1-2; the D is unclear. V lost 1 base and J lost 4, with 13 bases in between. This CDR3 has 15 residues. Germline values: CDR1 LNHNV, CDR2 YYDKDF (reference sequence). The CDR3, as DNA: TGTGCCACCAGCAGAGGGGTCCGGGAGACCTATGGCTACACCTTC. Translating it yields CATSRGVRETYGYTF.

The chain carries TRBV28 and TRBJ1-5; 9 bases map to TRBD1. The germline V gene has CDR1 MDHEN and CDR2 SYDVKM. Losses at the gene ends were 3 bases for V and 1 base for J; bases not matched to a gene: 7. This CDR3 comprises 17 residues. The CDR3: CASSFGGQGMSNQPQHF. The CDR3 coding sequence is TGTGCCAGCAGTTTTGGGGGACAGGGTATGAGCAATCAGCCCCAGCATTTT.

The table lists this clone with a count of one. The V gene is TRBV7-8, the J gene TRBJ2-1; TRBD2 might be the D (7 bases). This CDR3 spans 19 amino acids. Trimming left V 3 bases short and J 4 bases short, with 25 bases between. Germline-derived CDR1 and CDR2 are SGHVS and FQNEAQ. In nucleotides, the CDR3 is TGTGCCAGCAGCTTTACCTCGAGCGGGCGGGGGCCTACATACAATGAGCAGTTCTTC. This codes for CASSFTSSGRGPTYNEQFF.

V is TRBV5-6 and J is TRBJ2-3; D is perhaps TRBD1 (5 bases). The germline CDR1 and CDR2 sequences are SGHDT and YYEEEE. This CDR3 has 14 amino acids. With 2 bases removed from V and 2 bases from J, the gap between germline ends came to 9 bases. CDR3 in amino acids: CASSLDRITDTQYF. CDR3 nucleotides: TGTGCCAGCAGCTTAGACAGAATCACAGATACGCAGTATTTT. Using reference TRBV5-6 and TRBJ2-3 for the parts outside the CDR3, the full variable domain is DAGVTQSPTHLIKTRGQQVTLRCSPKSGHDTVSWYQQALGQGPQFIFQYYEEEERQRGNFPDRFSGHQFPNYSSELNVNALLLGDSALYLCASSLDRITDTQYFGPGTRLTVL.

The CDR3 is CASSPVATNEKLFF. In DNA, the CDR3 is TGTGCCAGCTCACCGGTAGCAACTAATGAAAAACTGTTTTTT. The rearrangement links TRBV18 to TRBJ1-4; D is unclear. Trimming left V 3 bases short and J 0 bases short, with 5 bases between. The germline CDR1 and CDR2 sequences are KGHSH and LQKENI. The CDR3 has 14 amino acids.

The genes are TRBV11-3 and TRBJ1-3; TRBD1 matches 7 bases. J lost 4 bases, V lost 5 bases, and 8 bases had no gene match. This CDR3 spans 15 amino acids. Germline values: CDR1 SGHNT, CDR2 YENEEA. The CDR3 sequence is CASSLGQPAGNTIYF. The CDR3 region has the DNA TGTGCCAGCAGCCTGGGACAGCCCGCCGGAAACACCATATATTTT.

This clone has just a few counts. The genes are TRBV28 and TRBJ1-2; TRBD1 might be the D (6 bases). The ends were cut back, 6 bases at V and 4 bases at J, with 15 bases in the middle. The CDR3 sequence is 14 residues long. Germline lookup yields CDR1 MDHEN and CDR2 SYDVKM. CDR3: CASRPNRDAYGYTF. The CDR3 DNA is TGTGCCAGCAGGCCTAACAGGGACGCCTATGGCTACACCTTC.

The V and J genes are TRBV2 and TRBJ2-3; D gene uncertain. The CDR3 totals 11 residues. Trimming removed 6 bases at V and 10 bases at J, with 11 bases between. Germline-derived CDR1 and CDR2 are SNHLY and FYNNEI. The CDR3 DNA reads as TGTGCCAGCAGCCTCCCCTCTGCGCAGTATTTT. It yields the protein CASSLPSAQYF.

Here the CDR3 DNA reads TGTGCCATCAGTGAGTCGAATCTCTGGGAGTCGGCCGGGGAGCTGTTTTTT. It translates to CAISESNLWESAGELFF. The chain carries TRBV10-3 and TRBJ2-2; D possibly corresponds to TRBD2 (5 bases). CDR1 and CDR2 from the germline V gene are ENHRY and SYGVKD. V shed 0 bases and J shed 6 bases, with 17 bases lying between them. The CDR3 covers 17 residues.

The chain carries TRBV5-4 and TRBJ2-7; 9 bases agree with TRBD1. This CDR3 is 14 amino acids long. CDR1 is SGHNT and CDR2 is YYREEE in the germline V gene (reference sequence). The J segment lost 6 bases and the V segment lost 4 bases, leaving 8 bases of the junction unmatched. This CDR3 is CASSSGTGRGEQYF. In nucleotides, the CDR3 is TGTGCCAGCAGCAGCGGGACAGGGAGAGGCGAGCAGTACTTC.

The chain links TRBV2 to TRBJ2-7, with 13 bases identical to TRBD2. Germline V gives CDR1 SNHLY, CDR2 FYNNEI. The CDR3 loop spans 16 amino acids. The junction had 4 bases not matched to a gene; V was cut back by 3 bases and J by 2 bases. The chain's CDR3 is CASSEGLAGPTYEQYF. The CDR3 DNA is TGTGCCAGCAGTGAGGGACTAGCGGGACCTACCTACGAGCAGTACTTC.

Turning to this clone: Other DNA sequences of this sample code for an identical CDR3. The chain uses TRBV11-3 and TRBJ1-3; tentatively, D is TRBD1 (5 bases). Trimming shortened V by 5 bases and J by 4 bases, and 12 bases separated the two germline ends. CDR1 is SGHNT, CDR2 YENEEA, per germline. The CDR3 extends over 14 amino acids. The CDR3 is CASSRTGSGNTIYF. DNA for the CDR3: TGTGCCAGCAGCCGCACAGGCTCCGGAAACACCATATATTTT.

This chain uses TRBV14 with TRBJ1-6, with D unresolved. Trimming pared 2 bases from V and 7 bases from J, leaving 6 bases between. Germline V CDR1 and CDR2: SGHDN, FVKESK. The CDR3 is 13 amino acids. In DNA, the CDR3 is TGTGCCAGCAGCCAATATGAGAATTCACCCCTCCACTTT. As protein: CASSQYENSPLHF.

The chain couples TRBV4-2 to TRBJ2-1; 7 bases match TRBD1. J was trimmed by 5 bases and V by 3 bases; bases with no gene match: 4. The CDR3 loop spans 14 amino acids. Germline V gene lookup returns CDR1 LGHNA and CDR2 YNFKEQ. The CDR3 DNA reads as TGTGCCAGCAGCCATCGGGACAGAGACAATGAGCAGTTCTTC. This gives the protein CASSHRDRDNEQFF.

Here the CDR3 reads CASSDSFRDINYGYTF. The CDR3 nucleotides are TGTGCCAGCAGCGATAGCTTTCGGGACATAAACTATGGCTACACCTTC. The chain employs TRBV9 and TRBJ1-2; D perhaps matches TRBD1 (6 bases). The germline CDR1 and CDR2 sequences are SGDLS and YYNGEE. This CDR3 contains 16 residues. Trimming took off 3 bases at V and 2 bases at J, with 17 bases between the two ends.

The J gene is TRBJ2-5, the V gene TRBV4-1; 7 nucleotides match TRBD1. CDR3 length: 14 amino acids. CDR1 and CDR2 (germline): MGHRA, YSYEKL. The V segment lost 3 bases and the J segment 3 bases; nucleotides outside the gene matches: 4. In DNA form, the CDR3 reads TGCGCCAGCAGCCAGGGACAGACCGAAGAGACCCAGTACTTC. This gives the protein CASSQGQTEETQYF.